Included here is one T cell receptor beta chain sequence, with context. Its antigen is still unknown. This specimen belongs to a study of OX40 agonist ivuxolimab in advanced cancers. Study-level background: Participants could have had prior anti-PD-1, anti-PD-L1 or anti-CTLA-4 therapy, and approximately 40% had some. Findings of the study overall: The antigens recognized by the expanded peripheral T cells, that is their antigen specificity, were not determined. Fewer expanded clones were found on average in CD4+ than in CD8+ T cells.

Repertoires were generated with immunoSEQ multiplex PCR, while TCRdb's copy carries only in-frame clones and drops some. The table records tens of thousands of clones, roughly 90% of them present only once. The CDR3 is 17 amino acids. CDR1 is SNHLY, CDR2 FYNNEI, per germline. Trimming left V 2 bases short and J 0 bases short, with 14 bases between. On cycle 4 day 1 and cycle 7 day 1, as well as at baseline, blood was sampled. Material: CD4+ or CD8+ T cells sorted from blood, obtained in a trial of the OX40 agonist ivuxolimab. This chain uses TRBV2 with TRBJ1-3, with D unclear. This TCR was recovered from an adult with an advanced solid tumor such as melanoma, head and neck, liver or kidney cancer. The CDR3 here is CASSESYPVSSGNTIYF. DNA for the CDR3: TGTGCCAGCAGTGAATCATACCCCGTGAGCTCTGGAAACACCATATATTTT.